This entry lists 4 T cell receptor beta chains sequenced from one sample in a study of cytomegalovirus exposure and HLA in healthy donors (dated by TCRdb to about 2017). The method behind the library was the immunoSEQ multiplex PCR assay. The multiplex PCR relied on a mix of 60 forward primers for TCR Vbeta segments and 13 reverse primers for TCR Jbeta segments. The table comes from immuneACCESS by way of TCRdb, which keeps in-frame sequences with V and J called. Part of the clones is missing from these tables; in studies checked, under half for an unresolved V gene and the rest for unknown reasons. The sample includes around 98,000 clones, with 69% observed a single time. The top ten clones comprise roughly 1.2% of the sample. Sample: PBMCs. These receptor sequences come from a female donor in good health and CMV-seronegative.

This clone has a handful of counts. The chain employs TRBV14 and TRBJ2-1; 8 bases are shared with TRBD2. The CDR3 runs 13 residues. Per the germline V gene, CDR1 is SGHDN and CDR2 is FVKESK. V was pared by 3 bases and J by 10 bases, with 5 bases of the junction left unmatched. The CDR3 DNA sequence: TGTGCCAGCAGCCATACTATAGCGGGGGAGCAGTTCTTC. It yields the protein CASSHTIAGEQFF.

CDR3 sequence (DNA): TGTGCCAGCAGCCCCGGGACTAGCGGGAGGTACACCGGGGAGCTGTTTTTT. This codes for CASSPGTSGRYTGELFF. This chain links TRBV4-2 with TRBJ2-2; 15 bases match TRBD2. With 4 bases clipped from V and 3 bases from J, the junction kept 3 bases outside the gene matches. The V gene's germline CDR1 is LGHNA and CDR2 YNFKEQ. The CDR3 runs 17 residues.

The chain joins TRBV4-2 to TRBJ1-6; 9 nucleotides match TRBD1. Germline V CDR1 and CDR2: LGHNA, YNFKEQ. The V and J ends lost 4 bases and 8 bases, in that order; junction bases with no gene match: 9. The CDR3 is 16 amino acids. The CDR3 DNA sequence: TGTGCCAGCAGCCCCGTACAGGGGGCTTTCGATTCACCCCTCCACTTT. Translated: CASSPVQGAFDSPLHF.

This chain links TRBV5-1 with TRBJ1-1, with D tentatively TRBD1 (5 bases). The CDR3 runs 15 residues. V lost 3 bases, J lost 4 bases, and 16 bases lay in between. Germline V gene lookup returns CDR1 SGHRS and CDR2 YFSETQ. The CDR3: CASSSGGGERTEAFF. CDR3 DNA: TGCGCCAGCAGCTCTGGGGGAGGGGAGCGCACTGAAGCTTTCTTT.